Sequencing of this TCR beta chain was carried out in a study of control samples from healthy donors and cancer patients. Measured with immunoSEQ multiplex PCR; TCRdb has only the in-frame clones, and not every one. The data contain 68,000 or so clones, more than 80% of them singletons. After removal of 1 base from V and 3 bases from J, the junction contained 4 bases not matched to a gene. The germline V gene encodes CDR1 SGHRS and CDR2 YFSETQ. There are 15 residues in the CDR3. The sample taken for sequencing was blood. The clonotype was recovered from a man aged 60-69 years in good health. The chain combines TRBV5-1 with TRBJ1-2; 9 nucleotides line up with TRBD1. The CDR3 spells CASSLLGQGDYGYTF. The CDR3 DNA follows: TGCGCCAGCAGCTTGCTGGGACAGGGTGACTATGGCTACACCTTC.